The T cell receptor (beta chain) described here comes from a study of siplizumab effects on memory and regulatory T cells. V was trimmed by 6 bases and J by 1 base, leaving 11 bases between them. The germline V gene has CDR1 SNHLY and CDR2 FYNNEI. CDR3 size: 14 residues. Using immunoSEQ multiplex PCR, the repertoire was profiled, and TCRdb retains in-frame clones only, with some absent. The data show some 97,000 clones, 85% to 95% seen once. The chain carries TRBV2 and TRBJ2-3; no clear D gene. The specimen sequenced was non-Treg CD4+ T cells sorted from blood. The sequence derives from a human donor in good health. For the CDR3, the DNA is TGTGCCAGCAGGCCGGGTGCCCGCACAGATACGCAGTATTTT. Residues: CASRPGARTDTQYF.